Listed below are T cell receptor beta chains from one sample, sequenced in a study of identical twins. TCRdb itself ran the 5' RACE reads through MiXCR, one entry per CDR3 protein. The sample contains under 450,000 distinct CDR3 sequences, under 20% of which appear only once. Specimen: naive T cells sorted from blood. These receptors came from a man aged 45-65 years in good health. CDR3s include the opening cysteine and the closing phenylalanine or tryptophan. A D gene is named only where the DNA matches it firmly. Size tells how often a clone was seen (once, few, many) or the class of an expanded clone, and some rows leave it out.

D gene | clone size | J gene | V gene | CDR3 protein | CDR3 DNA
TRBD2 | once | TRBJ2-7 | TRBV27 | CASSSTSGSRAYEQYF | TGTGCCAGCAGTTCGACTAGCGGGAGTAGGGCCTACGAGCAGTACTTC
TRBD1 | few | TRBJ2-7 | TRBV20-1 | CSARPGQGSGNEQYF | TGCAGTGCGCGGCCGGGACAGGGGAGCGGTAACGAGCAGTACTTC
NA | few | TRBJ2-2 | TRBV7-3 | CASSPGFGGELFF | TGTGCCAGCAGCCCGGGGTTTGGCGGGGAGCTGTTTTTT
TRBD1 | NA | TRBJ2-5 | TRBV11-2 | CASSSHGTVTPVGTQYF | TGTGCCAGCAGCTCACACGGGACAGTGACCCCTGTGGGGACCCAGTACTTC
TRBD1 | few | TRBJ2-1 | TRBV6-1 | CASSRTLGQEGQFF | TGTGCCAGCAGTCGGACCCTAGGACAGGAAGGGCAGTTCTTC
TRBD1 | few | TRBJ2-1 | TRBV20-1 | CSAEVRDRNYNEQFF | TGCAGTGCAGAGGTCCGGGACAGGAATTACAATGAGCAGTTCTTC
TRBD1 | many | TRBJ2-7 | TRBV10-3 | CAIRGQGAYEQYF | TGTGCCATCAGGGGACAGGGGGCGTACGAGCAGTACTTC
NA | NA | TRBJ2-7 | TRBV20-1 | CSASWGLEQYF | TGCAGTGCTAGTTGGGGGCTCGAGCAGTACTTC
NA | few | TRBJ2-5 | TRBV4-3 | CASSQDPGPQETQYF | TGCGCCAGCAGCCAAGATCCGGGGCCCCAAGAGACCCAGTACTTC
TRBD1 | few | TRBJ1-6 | TRBV20-1 | CSARDEWSTGGSPLHF | TGCAGTGCTAGAGATGAATGGTCGACAGGGGGCTCACCCCTCCACTTT
TRBD2 | once | TRBJ2-3 | TRBV5-4 | CASSLRLAGHTDTQYF | TGTGCCAGCAGCTTGAGACTAGCGGGACACACAGATACGCAGTATTTT
NA | NA | TRBJ1-5 | TRBV27 | CASSLSRTAIQPQHF | TGTGCCAGCAGTTTATCAAGGACAGCGATTCAGCCCCAGCATTTT
TRBD1 | NA | TRBJ2-1 | TRBV4-3 | CASSRGQGWHEQFF | TGCGCCAGCAGCCGCGGACAGGGCTGGCATGAGCAGTTCTTC
TRBD1 | few | TRBJ1-6 | TRBV9 | CASSVEGAGNSPLHF | TGTGCCAGCAGCGTAGAGGGGGCTGGGAATTCACCCCTCCACTTT
NA | many | TRBJ2-7 | TRBV6-1 | CASSESQVYEQYF | TGTGCCAGCAGTGAAAGCCAGGTATACGAGCAGTACTTC
TRBD2 | many | TRBJ2-2 | TRBV3-1 | CASSQVSGGAGGELFF | TGTGCCAGCAGCCAAGTTTCCGGGGGGGCCGGCGGGGAGCTGTTTTTT
NA | many | TRBJ2-1 | TRBV6-5 | CASSYSIHGPYNEQFF | TGTGCCAGCAGTTACTCGATACATGGCCCCTACAATGAGCAGTTCTTC
TRBD2 | many | TRBJ2-5 | TRBV15 | CATSRIGTTQETQYF | TGTGCCACCAGCAGAATCGGGACTACCCAAGAGACCCAGTACTTC
NA | few | TRBJ2-7 | TRBV20-1 | CSAPHPGWGEQYF | TGCAGTGCTCCCCACCCAGGGTGGGGCGAGCAGTACTTC
NA | many | TRBJ2-1 | TRBV7-9 | CASSFGRLMRNEQFF | TGTGCCAGCAGCTTTGGACGGCTAATGAGGAATGAGCAGTTCTTC
TRBD1 | NA | TRBJ1-5 | TRBV20-1 | CSARDSFGTGAGNQPQHF | TGCAGTGCTAGAGATAGCTTCGGGACAGGGGCAGGCAATCAGCCCCAGCATTTT
NA | many | TRBJ2-7 | TRBV7-2 | CASSLVYRTHYEQYF | TGTGCCAGCAGCTTAGTTTACAGGACCCACTACGAGCAGTACTTC
TRBD2 | NA | TRBJ2-2 | TRBV4-1 | CASSQGGGLSNGELFF | TGCGCCAGCAGCCAAGGCGGGGGGCTTTCTAACGGGGAGCTGTTTTTT
TRBD1 | NA | TRBJ2-7 | TRBV4-1 | CASSQAWGQNSYEQYF | TGCGCCAGCAGCCAAGCATGGGGACAGAACTCCTACGAGCAGTACTTC
NA | many | TRBJ1-1 | TRBV27 | CASISWGNTEAFF | TGTGCCAGCATCTCTTGGGGGAACACTGAAGCTTTCTTT
NA | NA | TRBJ2-1 | TRBV3-1 | CASSQARLRGQFF | TGTGCCAGCAGCCAAGCTAGACTCAGGGGGCAGTTCTTC
NA | NA | TRBJ2-2 | TRBV20-1 | CSARLVSGELFF | TGCAGTGCTAGACTAGTCTCCGGGGAGCTGTTTTTT
NA | few | TRBJ2-7 | TRBV4-3 | CASSQDALGRYEQYF | TGCGCCAGCAGCCAAGATGCGTTGGGGAGGTACGAGCAGTACTTC
NA | few | TRBJ1-3 | TRBV10-3 | CATESTSDGNTIYF | TGTGCCACCGAGAGCACATCAGATGGAAACACCATATATTTT
NA | few | TRBJ1-1 | TRBV6-5 | CASSYQGWGDTEAFF | TGTGCCAGCAGTTACCAGGGGTGGGGGGACACTGAAGCTTTCTTT
NA | few | TRBJ2-1 | TRBV5-5 | CASSPLTGYNEQFF | TGTGCCAGCAGCCCACTGACGGGCTACAATGAGCAGTTCTTC
TRBD2 | many | TRBJ2-1 | TRBV4-3 | CASSQEGLAGARQFF | TGCGCCAGCAGCCAAGAAGGACTAGCGGGAGCTAGGCAGTTCTTC
TRBD2 | many | TRBJ2-7 | TRBV11-2 | CASSLEVAGSYEQYF | TGTGCCAGCAGCTTAGAGGTAGCGGGGTCCTACGAGCAGTACTTC
NA | many | TRBJ2-6 | TRBV5-1 | CASSLGGTSSGANVLTF | TGCGCCAGCAGCTTGGGAGGGACAAGCTCTGGGGCCAACGTCCTGACTTTC
TRBD1 | few | TRBJ2-7 | TRBV12-3/TRBV12-4 | CASSPPIRQGEQYF | TGTGCCAGCAGCCCCCCTATAAGACAGGGAGAGCAGTACTTC
TRBD1 | NA | TRBJ2-7 | TRBV4-3 | CASSRTGTGGYEQYF | TGCGCCAGCAGCCGCACCGGGACAGGGGGCTACGAGCAGTACTTC
TRBD1 | NA | TRBJ2-2 | TRBV6-2/TRBV6-3 | CASSYLGQTNTGELFF | TGTGCCAGCAGTTACTTGGGACAGACGAACACCGGGGAGCTGTTTTTT
NA | many | TRBJ2-1 | TRBV5-1 | CASRPTLRDEYNEQFF | TGCGCCAGCAGGCCGACTTTGCGGGACGAGTACAATGAGCAGTTCTTC
TRBD2 | many | TRBJ2-5 | TRBV4-3 | CASSHRTSGETQYF | TGCGCCAGCAGCCATAGGACTAGCGGGGAGACCCAGTACTTC
TRBD2 | few | TRBJ2-7 | TRBV4-3 | CASSQEIGGGGDEQYF | TGCGCCAGCAGCCAAGAGATAGGCGGGGGGGGCGACGAGCAGTACTTC
NA | NA | TRBJ1-5 | TRBV20-1 | CSASVDPVRLQHF | TGCAGTGCTAGCGTGGACCCTGTGAGGCTCCAGCATTTT
NA | once | TRBJ2-1 | TRBV19 | CASRSGTGYNEQFF | TGTGCCAGTAGGAGCGGGACAGGTTACAATGAGCAGTTCTTC
NA | NA | TRBJ2-1 | TRBV5-1 | CASSTTESSYNEQFF | TGCGCCAGCAGCACCACAGAGAGCTCCTACAATGAGCAGTTCTTC
TRBD2 | NA | TRBJ2-1 | TRBV3-1 | CASGAGAPYNEQFF | TGTGCCAGCGGGGCGGGAGCCCCCTACAATGAGCAGTTCTTC
NA | NA | TRBJ1-5 | TRBV12-3/TRBV12-4 | CASRPRRDQPQHF | TGTGCCAGCAGGCCAAGGCGCGATCAGCCCCAGCATTTT